These 17 T cell receptor beta chains were sequenced from one sample in a study of T-cell memory formation after mild COVID-19. TCRdb passed the 5' RACE reads through MiXCR, listing each CDR3 protein once. The data hold about 560,000 distinct CDR3 sequences, with roughly 17% observed a single time. The sequenced sample consisted of PBMCs or a T cell subset sorted from them (not recorded which). The receptors originated from an adult woman who had mild COVID-19 (a few samples of this study predate the infection). Cell type and time point are not known.

The gene calls are TRBV12-3 or TRBV12-4 and TRBJ2-2, with 9 bases lining up with TRBD2. V dropped 4 bases and J dropped 4; count of bases not matched to a gene: 10. This CDR3 has 17 residues. The CDR3 here is CASSYLLAGGRTGELFF. The CDR3, as DNA: TGTGCCAGCAGTTACCTCTTGGCGGGGGGGCGCACCGGGGAGCTGTTTTTT.

This CDR3 reads CASSKDTEAFF. For the CDR3, the DNA is TGTGCCAGTAGTAAGGACACTGAAGCTTTCTTT. V is TRBV19 and J is TRBJ1-1; no firm D call. This CDR3 contains 11 residues. V was shortened by 4 bases and J by 3 bases, with 3 bases between the two germline ends. The germline V gene has CDR1 LNHDA and CDR2 SQIVND (reference sequence). Combining the CDR3 with reference TRBV19 and TRBJ1-1 gives the whole variable domain DGGITQSPKYLFRKEGQNVTLSCEQNLNHDAMYWYRQDPGQGLRLIYYSQIVNDFQKGDIAEGYSVSREKKESFPLTVTSAQKNPTAFYLCASSKDTEAFFGQGTRLTVV.

There are a few counts of this clonotype. The chain recombines TRBV7-9 with TRBJ1-1; D is uncertain. CDR1 is SEHNR, CDR2 FQNEAQ, per germline (reference sequence). This CDR3 is 12 amino acids long. V lost 4 bases, J lost 7 bases, and 10 bases lay in between. The CDR3 loop is CASSSRVYEAFF. The CDR3, as DNA: TGTGCCAGCAGCTCAAGGGTTTATGAAGCTTTCTTT.

This clonotype occurred a few times. This chain uses TRBV29-1 with TRBJ1-5; 9 bases align to TRBD1. The germline gives CDR1 SQVTM, CDR2 ANQGSEA. J was trimmed by 2 bases and V by 5 bases; bases with no gene match: 10. The CDR3 spans 16 residues. CDR3 protein: CSVTGTGSWGNQPQHF. The CDR3 coding sequence is TGCAGCGTTACCGGGACAGGGTCCTGGGGCAATCAGCCCCAGCATTTT.

This clonotype was seen a few times. This chain joins TRBV2 and TRBJ2-5, with D uncertain. Germline V gene sequence: CDR1 SNHLY, CDR2 FYNNEI. The CDR3 spans 15 residues. With 6 bases removed from V and 5 bases from J, the gap between germline ends came to 19 bases. CDR3 region: CASRPVLGMRETQYF. The CDR3 coding sequence is TGTGCCAGCAGACCAGTCCTAGGGATGCGGGAGACCCAGTACTTC.

The chain carries TRBV24-1 and TRBJ1-2, with D possibly being TRBD1 (6 bases). CDR3 length: 14 residues. CDR1 and CDR2 from the germline V gene are KGHDR and SFDVKD. Trimming removed 2 bases at V and 6 bases at J, with 12 bases between. CDR3 protein: CATSDSSRGNGYTF. DNA for the CDR3: TGTGCCACCAGTGATTCCTCCAGGGGTAATGGCTACACCTTC.

J is TRBJ2-7 and V is TRBV4-2; D is ambiguous. This CDR3 region has 15 residues. Trimming stripped 1 base from V and 6 bases from J, with 16 bases between. CDR1 and CDR2 (germline): LGHNA, YNFKEQ. CDR3 nucleotides: TGTGCCAGCAGCCAAGTAGACCGCCTCGGGCTCGAGCAGTACTTC. This translates into CASSQVDRLGLEQYF.

This clonotype was detected only a few times. The chain carries TRBV12-3 or TRBV12-4 and TRBJ1-1, with D possibly matching TRBD1 (5 bases). The CDR3 is 11 residues long. Deletions cut 7 bases from V and 11 bases from J, with 14 bases between. The CDR3 nucleotides are TGTGCCAGCACCGGCGGCAGGGTGGCTTTCTTT. Translating gives CASTGGRVAFF.

The chain recombines TRBV20-1 with TRBJ2-2, with 7 bases fitting TRBD1. The CDR3 totals 15 residues. Germline V lookup: CDR1 DFQATT, CDR2 SNEGSKA (reference sequence). The J segment lost 3 bases and the V segment lost 1 base, leaving 5 bases of the junction unmatched. The DNA of the CDR3 is TGCAGTGCTAGAGTTGGGACAGCAGACACCGGGGAGCTGTTTTTT. It yields the protein CSARVGTADTGELFF.

V gene TRBV6-6 combines with J gene TRBJ1-1, with a possible D match to TRBD1 (5 bases). The CDR3 sequence is 13 residues long. Germline CDR1 MNHNY, CDR2 SVGAGI (reference sequence). V was cut by 6 bases and J by 3 bases, with 11 bases left in between. CDR3 in amino acids: CASSSGTYTEAFF. The CDR3 nucleotides read TGTGCCAGCAGCTCCGGGACCTACACTGAAGCTTTCTTT.

The CDR3, as DNA: TGCAGTGCTAGAGATCGAGCGGGGGGGCCAAGGAAGCAGTTCTTC. It yields the protein CSARDRAGGPRKQFF. This chain uses TRBV20-1 with TRBJ2-1; 10 bases line up with TRBD2. The germline gives CDR1 DFQATT, CDR2 SNEGSKA (reference sequence). Trimming removed 0 bases from V and 11 bases from J; junction bases left unmatched: 10. CDR3 length equals 15 residues.

The chain joins TRBV4-3 to TRBJ1-1; 7 bases line up with TRBD1. CDR3 length: 15 amino acids. Germline CDR1 LGHNA, CDR2 YSLEER. V lost 0 bases to trimming and J lost 1 base; unmatched junction nucleotides: 2. The CDR3 sequence is CASSQENRGNTEAFF. CDR3 in DNA: TGCGCCAGCAGCCAAGAGAACAGGGGGAACACTGAAGCTTTCTTT.

In this sample, this clonotype turned up a few times. CDR3 loop: CAWSEGVLNEQYF. CDR3 nucleotide sequence: TGTGCCTGGAGCGAGGGGGTGTTGAACGAGCAGTACTTC. The chain couples TRBV30 to TRBJ2-7; D possibly corresponds to TRBD1 (6 bases). CDR1 is GTSNPN and CDR2 is SVGIG in the germline V gene (reference sequence). This CDR3 has 13 residues. V lost 3 bases and J lost 5, with 14 bases in between. Supplemented by reference TRBV30 and TRBJ2-7, the full variable domain reads SQTIHQWPATLVQPVGSPLSLECTVEGTSNPNLYWYRQAAGRGLQLLFYSVGIGQISSEVPQNLSASRPQDRQFILSSKKLLLSDSGFYLCAWSEGVLNEQYFGPGTRLTVT.

This clonotype occurred a few times. The rearrangement joins TRBV7-8 to TRBJ1-5; the D is unclear. The CDR3 runs 13 residues. Germline CDR1 is SGHVS and CDR2 is FQNEAQ. The V end was cut by 11 bases, the J end by 2 bases, with 13 bases between. CDR3 region: CASGVGGNQPQHF. DNA for the CDR3: TGTGCCTCCGGAGTCGGGGGCAATCAGCCCCAGCATTTT. The full variable domain, in which reference TRBV7-8 and TRBJ1-5 provide the parts outside the CDR3, is GAGVSQSPRYKVAKRGQDVALRCDPISGHVSLFWYQQALGQGPEFLTYFQNEAQLDKSGLPSDRFFAERPEGSVSTLKIQRTQQEDSAVYLCASGVGGNQPQHFGDGTRLSIL.

The chain links TRBV7-9 to TRBJ2-3; no clear D. The CDR3 has 13 residues. Trimming left V 5 bases short and J 5 bases short, with 11 bases between. CDR1 and CDR2 (germline): SEHNR, FQNEAQ (reference sequence). The CDR3 loop reads CASSPRSGDTQYF. The CDR3 coding sequence is TGTGCCAGCAGCCCCCGCTCCGGAGATACGCAGTATTTT. The complete variable domain, with remaining parts taken from reference TRBV7-9 and TRBJ2-3, reads DTGVSQNPRHKITKRGQNVTFRCDPISEHNRLYWYRQTLGQGPEFLTYFQNEAQLEKSRLLSDRFSAERPKGSFSTLEIQRTEQGDSAMYLCASSPRSGDTQYFGPGTRLTVL.

The chain carries TRBV27 and TRBJ1-1; D is unresolved. Germline values: CDR1 MNHEY, CDR2 SMNVEV (reference sequence). CDR3 length: 13 residues. V was shortened by 0 bases and J by 8 bases, with 10 bases between the two germline ends. The CDR3 here is CASSLSGSSEAFF. CDR3 sequence (DNA): TGTGCCAGCAGTTTATCGGGCTCGTCGGAAGCTTTCTTT.

This rearrangement joins TRBV21-1 to TRBJ2-7. TRBV21-1 is a recognized pseudogene. The length of the CDR3 is 12 residues. CDR3 protein: CASSPEWYEQYF. Written as DNA, the CDR3 is TGTGCCAGCAGCCCGGAATGGTACGAGCAGTACTTC.